The T cell receptor (beta chain) under discussion was sequenced for a study of neurological immune-mediated disorders. The ends lost 1 base at V and 1 base at J; junction bases unmatched: 4. This CDR3 has 15 amino acids. Per the germline V gene, CDR1 is SGHRS and CDR2 is YFSETQ. The controls, all healthy individuals, were blood bank volunteers in Maryland, USA. Every sequencing run produced over 190 million TCR-beta sequences that came from 15-18 subjects. TCRdb redid the calling of the 5' RACE reads with MiXCR, one entry per CDR3 protein. The table has 55,000 to 70,000 distinct CDR3 sequences, roughly 10% seen once. Whole-study results and caveats: Subjects shared no identical expanded-clone CDR3 amino acid sequences, suggesting private TCR-beta repertoires in all groups.

Ten or more counts support this clonotype. What it recognizes is unknown. The receptor was derived from a man aged 60-69 years in good health. This sequence joins TRBV5-1 and TRBJ1-1, with 7 bases matching TRBD1. Sequenced input: PBMCs. CDR3 region: CASSLRSGGNTEAFF. The CDR3 DNA reads TGCGCCAGCAGCTTGAGATCAGGGGGGAACACTGAAGCTTTCTTT.